The 15 T cell receptor beta chains in this list originate from one sample, sequenced in a study of blood T cells in healthy people across ages. A J-beta primer mix and a sample-barcoded 5' primer were used in a second PCR of roughly 6 to 12 cycles. In TCRdb, the 5' RACE reads were re-called with MiXCR into one record per CDR3 protein. The sample yields 800,000 or so distinct CDR3 sequences, about 25% seen once. Another study also made use of these data, one on T cells of mothers and their children.

Sequences were obtained from blood. The receptors stem from a boy younger than 18 in good health.

This clonotype was found a few times. The V and J genes are TRBV9 and TRBJ2-5, with 7 nucleotides matching TRBD1. V lost 5 bases, J lost 3 bases, and 10 bases stayed unmatched. CDR3 size: 15 residues. Germline CDR1 and CDR2: SGDLS and YYNGEE. As DNA, the CDR3 is TGTGCCAGCAGGGACGATCGGGACAGCAAAGAGACCCAGTACTTC. Amino acid sequence: CASRDDRDSKETQYF.

This clonotype was recorded only once. This rearrangement joins TRBV12-3 or TRBV12-4 to TRBJ2-7, with D possibly being TRBD2 (5 bases). The CDR3 consists of 15 residues. V was shortened by 5 bases and J by 5 bases, with 19 bases between the two germline ends. The CDR3 protein is CASSPPRADRHEQYF. As DNA, the CDR3 is TGTGCCAGCAGTCCACCGAGGGCCGATCGGCACGAGCAGTACTTC.

CDR3: CASSIRGLAEETQYF. In DNA, the CDR3 is TGTGCCAGCAGTATAAGGGGACTAGCGGAAGAGACCCAGTACTTC. The genes are TRBV12-3 or TRBV12-4 and TRBJ2-5; 11 nucleotides match TRBD2. J lost 3 bases, V lost 5 bases, and 5 bases had no gene match. The CDR3 runs to 15 residues.

This clonotype was observed a handful of times. The chain combines TRBV29-1 with TRBJ2-7; TRBD1 aligns across 7 bases. This CDR3 contains 14 residues. From germline, CDR1 is SQVTM and CDR2 ANQGSEA. V gave up 6 bases and J gave up 4 bases; unmatched junction bases: 12. The CDR3 loop reads CSVIPGQNFYEQYF. As DNA, the CDR3 is TGCAGCGTGATACCGGGACAGAATTTTTACGAGCAGTACTTC.

This rearrangement joins TRBV3-1 to TRBJ2-7; 9 bases align to TRBD2. Germline values: CDR1 LGHDT, CDR2 YNNKEL (reference sequence). The CDR3 sequence is 16 residues long. J was trimmed by 1 base and V by 4 bases; bases with no gene match: 8. The CDR3, as DNA: TGTGCCAGCAGCCCGCCGACTAGCGGACCGTCCTACGAGCAGTACTTC. Translation: CASSPPTSGPSYEQYF.

This chain uses TRBV6-5 with TRBJ2-6, with unresolved D. V lost 0 bases and J 3 bases, leaving 18 bases between the germline ends. The CDR3 spans 19 residues. Germline CDR1 and CDR2: MNHEY and SVGAGI. CDR3 sequence reads: CASSYSTVQYFDGANVLTF. The CDR3 bases are TGTGCCAGCAGTTACTCTACTGTACAGTATTTTGATGGGGCCAACGTCCTGACTTTC.

This clonotype was observed a few times. Here the CDR3 DNA reads TGTGCCAGCAGTTCGGGACTAGCGGAAACCAATGAGCAGTTCTTC. This translates into CASSSGLAETNEQFF. This chain links TRBV12-3 or TRBV12-4 with TRBJ2-1; TRBD2 matches at 11 bases. Trimming removed 4 bases from V and 6 bases from J; junction bases left unmatched: 5. This CDR3 spans 15 amino acids.

J is TRBJ1-4 and V is TRBV5-5; unclear D gene. V was trimmed by 0 bases and J by 11 bases, leaving 8 bases between them. The CDR3 loop spans 12 amino acids. CDR1 is SGHKS, CDR2 YYEKEE, per germline (reference sequence). CDR3 sequence (DNA): TGTGCCAGCAGCTTGGATCCCACTAAACTGTTTTTT. Translated, it gives CASSLDPTKLFF. Full variable domain (remainder filled in from reference TRBV5-5 and TRBJ1-4): DAGVTQSPTHLIKTRGQQVTLRCSPISGHKSVSWYQQVLGQGPQFIFQYYEKEERGRGNFPDRFSARQFPNYSSELNVNALLLGDSALYLCASSLDPTKLFFGSGTQLSVL.

This clonotype was detected a few times. Its ends do not fully match the called genes, so a read error is possible. The chain employs TRBV11-2 and TRBJ2-5; 10 bases line up with TRBD2. The better agreement between TRBJ2-1 and the DNA end casts doubt on the J call. Germline CDR1 SGHAT, CDR2 FQNNGV. The CDR3 loop spans 15 amino acids. The CDR3 DNA reads as TGTGCCAGCAACTTAGCGGGGGGCGTAATCAATGAGCAGTTCTTC. This codes for CASNLAGGVINEQFF.

The chain uses TRBV3-1 and TRBJ2-5, with 8 bases identical to TRBD2. CDR1 LGHDT and CDR2 YNNKEL come from the germline V gene (reference sequence). The V and J ends lost 8 bases and 5 bases, in that order; junction bases with no gene match: 7. CDR3 size: 13 residues. The CDR3 nucleotides read TGTGCCAGCGGGACGGGGGGGGACGAGACCCAGTACTTC. It specifies CASGTGGDETQYF.

The chain employs TRBV5-1 and TRBJ2-7; no clear D gene. Between the trimmed V and J ends, which lost 3 bases and 7 bases, there was a span of 11 bases. This CDR3 has 12 amino acids. CDR1 and CDR2 (germline): SGHRS, YFSETQ. CDR3 sequence: CASSSPSREQYF. The DNA for the CDR3 is TGCGCCAGCAGCTCGCCCTCCAGGGAGCAGTACTTC.

The chain has TRBV18 and TRBJ2-5, with D perhaps matching TRBD1 or TRBD2 (5 bases each). The DNA end favors TRBJ2-7, so the J call may be wrong. Looked up from germline, CDR1 is KGHSH and CDR2 is LQKENI. There are 13 residues in the CDR3. This chain's CDR3 is CATGTDASYEQYF. DNA of the CDR3: TGTGCCACCGGGACGGACGCCTCCTACGAGCAGTACTTC.

This clonotype appeared many times. The gene calls are TRBV7-9 and TRBJ2-1; D is perhaps TRBD1 or TRBD2 (5 bases each). Deletions cut 5 bases from V and 7 bases from J, with 21 bases between. Germline CDR1 is SEHNR and CDR2 is FQNEAQ (reference sequence). The CDR3 loop spans 16 amino acids. The DNA for the CDR3 is TGTGCCAGCAGCCCCCGGACACTTATCTCGGGGAATGAGCAGTTCTTC. As protein: CASSPRTLISGNEQFF.

The chain couples TRBV7-2 to TRBJ2-3; 13 bases are shared with TRBD2. Germline CDR1 and CDR2: SGHTA and FQGNSA. The CDR3 has 17 residues. V was pared by 5 bases and J by 1 base, with 6 bases of the junction left unmatched. CDR3 DNA: TGTGCCAGCAGCCGCGTTGGACTAGCGGGGGGCACAGATACGCAGTATTTT. Translating gives CASSRVGLAGGTDTQYF. The full variable domain, with the rest looked up from reference TRBV7-2 and TRBJ2-3, is GAGVSQSPSNKVTEKGKDVELRCDPISGHTALYWYRQSLGQGLEFLIYFQGNSAPDKSGLPSDRFSAERTGGSVSTLTIQRTQQEDSAVYLCASSRVGLAGGTDTQYFGPGTRLTVL.

The chain joins TRBV4-1 to TRBJ1-4; 7 positions match TRBD1. J gave up 7 bases and V 1 base, and 15 bases lay outside the gene matches. Germline V gives CDR1 MGHRA, CDR2 YSYEKL. CDR3 length equals 18 residues. As DNA, the CDR3 is TGCGCCAGCAGCCAAGCCCTAATACAGGGGAAAGGTGGTGAAAAACTGTTTTTT. This translates into CASSQALIQGKGGEKLFF.